Below are 13 T cell receptor beta chains sequenced from a single sample in a study of regulatory T cells in long-lasting Graves disease. Libraries of TCR beta came from iRepertoire HTBI primers plus Arm-PCR of CDR3 regions. TCRdb called the multiplex PCR reads again in MiXCR, with one record for every CDR3 protein. This sample has roughly 250,000 distinct CDR3 sequences, with 15% to 20% found just once. Time point described: newly diagnosed GD, antithyroid drugs for less than 3 months. RNA isolated from PBMCs was used to make the TCR library. These data were also reused for a study on T cells in Graves' hyperthyroidism and ophthalmopathy.

The sample consisted of peripheral blood mononuclear cells (PBMCs), taken at new diagnosis, from a patient treated with antithyroid drugs. The source is a woman in her 30s with Graves disease.

Many counts were recorded for this clonotype. V usage is TRBV5-5 and J usage is TRBJ1-5; D unresolved. V lost 2 bases and J 2 bases, leaving 11 bases between the germline ends. Germline CDR1 and CDR2: SGHKS and YYEKEE (reference sequence). CDR3 size: 15 residues. The CDR3 nucleotides are TGTGCCAGCAGCTTTCTTCTCCGGGGCAATCAGCCCCAGCATTTT. It encodes CASSFLLRGNQPQHF.

Remarks on this clonotype: A much larger clone sits a single nucleotide away, making a read error possible. V gene TRBV5-1 combines with J gene TRBJ1-1; D possibly corresponds to TRBD1 (6 bases). Germline CDR1 reads SGHRS; CDR2 reads YFSETQ. Trimming removed 4 bases from V and 4 bases from J, with 14 bases in between. The CDR3 covers 14 residues. CDR3 protein: CASSLRGEATEAFF. The CDR3 nucleotides read TGCGCCAGCAGCCTTAGGGGGGAGGCCACTGAAGCTTTCTTT.

This clonotype has at least ten counts. The chain employs TRBV7-3 and TRBJ2-2, with D tentatively TRBD1 or TRBD2 (6 bases each). The CDR3 contains 15 residues. CDR1 and CDR2 (germline): SGHTA, FQGTGA. The V end lost 0 bases, the J end lost 6 bases, and 11 bases lay between the germline ends. CDR3 in amino acids: CASSLTTGTAGELFF. Written as DNA, the CDR3 is TGTGCCAGCAGCTTAACTACAGGGACTGCCGGGGAGCTGTTTTTT.

This clonotype was counted ten times or more. The chain couples TRBV2 to TRBJ1-1; 7 nucleotides match TRBD1. Germline V CDR1 and CDR2: SNHLY, FYNNEI. The J segment lost 1 base and the V segment lost 4 bases, leaving 6 bases of the junction unmatched. The CDR3 has 15 amino acids. The CDR3 DNA sequence: TGTGCCAGCAGTGCGAGCCGGACAGGGAACACTGAAGCTTTCTTT. Protein sequence: CASSASRTGNTEAFF.

V is TRBV4-1 and J is TRBJ2-3; tentative D call: TRBD1 (5 bases). Per the germline V gene, CDR1 is MGHRA and CDR2 is YSYEKL. Trimming pared 0 bases from V and 5 bases from J, leaving 18 bases between. The CDR3 runs 17 residues. The chain's CDR3 is CASSQDRSDIRRDTQYF. CDR3 nucleotides: TGCGCCAGCAGCCAAGATCGTTCGGACATACGGAGAGATACGCAGTATTTT.

This clonotype has a count of ten or more. The chain joins TRBV6-2 or TRBV6-3 to TRBJ1-6, with 7 nucleotides matching TRBD1. Germline values: CDR1 MNHEY, CDR2 SVGEGT. V lost 6 bases to trimming and J lost 8 bases; unmatched junction nucleotides: 7. CDR3 length: 14 amino acids. CDR3 sequence (DNA): TGTGCCAGCAGAGTAGAGGGGGCGTATTCACCCCTCCACTTT. This translates into CASRVEGAYSPLHF.

This clonotype was counted at least ten times. The CDR3 loop reads CASEGLYSNQPQHF. CDR3 DNA: TGTGCCAGCGAGGGACTTTATAGCAATCAGCCCCAGCATTTT. V is TRBV6-1 and J is TRBJ1-5, with a weak D call TRBD1 (5 bases). Germline loops: CDR1 MNHNS, CDR2 SASEGT. The CDR3 runs 14 residues. V was cut by 8 bases and J by 0 bases, with 11 bases left in between.

There are many counts of this clonotype. Sequence at one end of the junction differs from germline and may be a read error. The chain employs TRBV4-1 and TRBJ1-1; D uncertain. CDR1 and CDR2 (germline): MGHRA, YSYEKL. The CDR3 has 13 amino acids. The CDR3 is CASSRIGGTEAFF. CDR3 bases: TGTGCCAGCAGCCGCATAGGCGGCACTGAAGCTTTCTTT.

The sample holds many counts of this clonotype. The chain employs TRBV3-1 and TRBJ1-5; D remains unclear. Germline V gene sequence: CDR1 LGHDT, CDR2 YNNKEL (reference sequence). The CDR3 sequence is 13 residues long. Trimming pared 4 bases from V and 6 bases from J, leaving 10 bases between. For the CDR3, the DNA is TGTGCCAGCAGCCTCCTGGCGGGTCAGCCCCAGCATTTT. Its protein is CASSLLAGQPQHF.

In its sample, this clonotype was seen many times. This chain uses TRBV7-9 with TRBJ1-2; D perhaps matches TRBD1 (6 bases). With 6 bases removed from V and 7 bases from J, the gap between germline ends came to 15 bases. The V gene's germline CDR1 is SEHNR and CDR2 FQNEAQ (reference sequence). This CDR3 has 13 amino acids. CDR3 bases: TGTGCCAGCAGTCCCACAGGGCCGAGTGGCTACACCTTC. This encodes CASSPTGPSGYTF.

The CDR3 bases are TGTGCCAGCTCACCCGACAGGGTTGGCCAAGAGACCCAGTACTTC. It specifies CASSPDRVGQETQYF. V usage is TRBV18 and J usage is TRBJ2-5, with TRBD1 identical over 7 bases. Germline values: CDR1 KGHSH, CDR2 LQKENI. The CDR3 contains 15 residues. V was pared by 3 bases and J by 1 base, with 5 bases of the junction left unmatched.

This clonotype appeared many times. The rearrangement links TRBV7-2 to TRBJ2-4, with D possibly TRBD2 on 5 matching bases. V was shortened by 3 bases and J by 0 bases, with 12 bases between the two germline ends. The CDR3 contains 16 residues. CDR1 is SGHTA, CDR2 FQGNSA, per germline. The CDR3 is CASSFRTGLAKNIQYF. The DNA for the CDR3 is TGTGCCAGCAGCTTTAGAACTGGACTAGCCAAAAACATTCAGTACTTC. Combining the CDR3 with reference TRBV7-2 and TRBJ2-4 gives the whole variable domain GAGVSQSPSNKVTEKGKDVELRCDPISGHTALYWYRQSLGQGLEFLIYFQGNSAPDKSGLPSDRFSAERTGGSVSTLTIQRTQQEDSAVYLCASSFRTGLAKNIQYFGAGTRLSVL.

This clonotype has at least ten counts. The CDR3 nucleotides are TGCAGTGGGCAGGGCAACTCTGGGGCCAACGTCCTGACTTTC. Its translation is CSGQGNSGANVLTF. J is TRBJ2-6 and V is TRBV20-1; a weak D match, TRBD1 (5 bases). V was cut by 7 bases and J by 0 bases, with 10 bases left in between. Germline-derived CDR1 and CDR2 are DFQATT and SNEGSKA (reference sequence). This CDR3 spans 14 amino acids.